The 31 T cell receptor beta chains in this list originate from one sample, sequenced in a study of blood T cell repertoires in COVID-19. TCRdb's table, derived via immunoSEQ multiplex PCR, lists solely in-frame clones and lacks some. Among some 100,000 clones listed, roughly 88% were seen once. Sequencing was carried out using peripheral blood. The source is a man aged 50-59 years with COVID-19, enrolled during active disease.

The chain couples TRBV7-3 to TRBJ2-1; D is unclear. Trimming pared 5 bases from V and 1 base from J, leaving 12 bases between. CDR1 SGHTA and CDR2 FQGTGA come from the germline V gene. The CDR3 has 15 amino acids. CDR3 DNA: TGTGCCAGCAGCCCGTCGAGAGATTCCTACAATGAGCAGTTCTTC. Amino acid sequence: CASSPSRDSYNEQFF.

V is TRBV5-1 and J is TRBJ2-7; 11 bases line up with TRBD1. CDR1 is SGHRS and CDR2 is YFSETQ in the germline V gene. V dropped 4 bases and J dropped 2; count of bases not matched to a gene: 5. This CDR3 is 15 amino acids long. The CDR3 region has the DNA TGCGCCAGCAGCCCCAGGACAGGGGGCCCCTACGAGCAGTACTTC. It yields the protein CASSPRTGGPYEQYF.

This clone was detected only once. For the CDR3, the DNA is TGTGCCAGCAGCGACAGCAGGGGGGAGAAAGCTTTCTTT. It is translated as CASSDSRGEKAFF. The V and J genes are TRBV5-6 and TRBJ1-1, with 7 bases identical to TRBD1. This CDR3 comprises 13 residues. CDR1 and CDR2 from the germline V gene are SGHDT and YYEEEE. The V segment lost 4 bases and the J segment 9 bases; nucleotides outside the gene matches: 9.

The V call is TRBV19, the J call TRBJ1-4; 7 nucleotides match TRBD1. V lost 6 bases, J lost 8 bases, and 12 bases stayed unmatched. The CDR3 is 15 amino acids. Germline V CDR1 and CDR2: LNHDA, SQIVND (reference sequence). The CDR3 protein is CASRPLYMDREKLFF. CDR3 bases: TGTGCCAGTAGGCCACTCTATATGGACAGGGAAAAACTGTTTTTT.

The chain links TRBV3-1 (or the pseudogene TRBV3-2) to TRBJ2-2; TRBD2 might be the D (6 bases). Germline lookup yields CDR1 LGHDT and CDR2 YNNKEL (reference sequence). Trimming removed 1 base from V and 5 bases from J, with 17 bases in between. This CDR3 is built from 17 residues. As DNA, the CDR3 is TGTGCCAGCAGCCAAGTAGACCTAGCGTCGTGGACCGGGGAGCTGTTTTTT. The encoded protein is CASSQVDLASWTGELFF.

The chain combines TRBV5-6 with TRBJ1-1; 7 bases line up with TRBD1. The germline CDR1 and CDR2 sequences are SGHDT and YYEEEE. Trimming at V came to 5 bases and at J to 5 bases, leaving 6 bases not matched to a gene. The CDR3 covers 13 residues. This CDR3 is CASRGDSRTEAFF. The CDR3 nucleotides read TGTGCCAGCAGGGGGGACAGTCGGACTGAAGCTTTCTTT.

This CDR3 reads CASSLGGRGDTDTQYF. The CDR3 bases are TGTGCCAGCAGCCTAGGGGGGCGGGGGGACACAGATACGCAGTATTTT. The gene calls are TRBV11-2 and TRBJ2-3; TRBD2 matches 8 bases. Germline-derived CDR1 and CDR2 are SGHAT and FQNNGV. The CDR3 is 16 residues long. After removal of 5 bases from V and 2 bases from J, the junction contained 9 bases not matched to a gene.

The V and J genes are TRBV7-9 and TRBJ1-2; D is unclear. The germline CDR1 and CDR2 sequences are SEHNR and FQNEAQ (reference sequence). The ends were cut back, 3 bases at V and 5 bases at J, with 13 bases in the middle. This CDR3 comprises 14 residues. CDR3: CASSFETYRYGYTF. The CDR3 DNA reads as TGTGCCAGCAGCTTCGAGACATACCGGTATGGCTACACCTTC. The whole variable domain, filled in from reference TRBV7-9 and TRBJ1-2, reads DTGVSQNPRHKITKRGQNVTFRCDPISEHNRLYWYRQTLGQGPEFLTYFQNEAQLEKSRLLSDRFSAERPKGSFSTLEIQRTEQGDSAMYLCASSFETYRYGYTFGSGTRLTVV.

CDR3 nucleotide sequence: TGTGCCAGCAGCGAAAGCTTTACAGGGATAGGAACGTCCTACGAGCAGTACTTC. Translating it yields CASSESFTGIGTSYEQYF. The rearrangement uses TRBV7-8 and TRBJ2-7; TRBD1 might be the D (6 bases). The CDR3 spans 18 residues. CDR1 is SGHVS and CDR2 is FQNEAQ in the germline V gene. V dropped 5 bases and J dropped 1 base, with 24 bases sitting between them.

V and J are TRBV19 and TRBJ2-2; D unclear. Trimming took off 4 bases at V and 6 bases at J, with 9 bases between the two ends. Germline values: CDR1 LNHDA, CDR2 SQIVND (reference sequence). The CDR3 is 13 amino acids. DNA of the CDR3: TGTGCCAGTAGTACTTTTATCCCCGGGGAGCTGTTTTTT. Translated, it gives CASSTFIPGELFF.

V is TRBV10-3 and J is TRBJ2-1; the match to TRBD2 covers 12 bases. V was clipped by 6 bases and J by 8 bases; unmatched bases: 14. The CDR3 length is 17 residues. The germline V gene encodes CDR1 ENHRY and CDR2 SYGVKD. The CDR3 DNA reads TGTGCCATCAGGCCCGGACTAGCGGGGAAGGAGGGCGATGAGCAGTTCTTC. Amino acids: CAIRPGLAGKEGDEQFF.

The V call is TRBV5-1, the J call TRBJ2-1; D perhaps matches TRBD2 (6 bases). Per the germline V gene, CDR1 is SGHRS and CDR2 is YFSETQ. The V and J ends lost 0 bases and 6 bases respectively, with 10 bases between them. The CDR3 totals 14 residues. DNA for the CDR3: TGCGCCAGCAGCTTGGTCGGTAGCGGCAATGAGCAGTTCTTC. The encoded protein is CASSLVGSGNEQFF.

This clone was seen only once. The chain has TRBV9 and TRBJ1-5, with a weak D call TRBD1 (5 bases). This CDR3 is built from 16 residues. Trimming took 3 bases from V and 2 from J, leaving 15 bases between them. Germline V gene lookup returns CDR1 SGDLS and CDR2 YYNGEE. CDR3 coding DNA: TGTGCCAGCAGCGCAGACTCAGGGTTTGGCAATCAGCCCCAGCATTTT. It codes for CASSADSGFGNQPQHF.

The genes are TRBV5-1 and TRBJ2-7, with 9 bases identical to TRBD1. The CDR3 totals 14 residues. The V gene end was trimmed by 5 bases and the J gene end by 2 bases; junction bases not matched to a gene: 5. Germline loops: CDR1 SGHRS, CDR2 YFSETQ. In nucleotides, the CDR3 is TGCGCCAGCAGTTTCGGACAGGGGCCCTACGAGCAGTACTTC. This translates into CASSFGQGPYEQYF.

The V and J genes are TRBV18 and TRBJ1-1; D is undetermined. The CDR3 has 14 amino acids. Between the trimmed V and J ends, which lost 0 bases and 10 bases, there was a span of 15 bases. Germline V gene lookup returns CDR1 KGHSH and CDR2 LQKENI. The CDR3 DNA follows: TGTGCCAGCTCACCACCCCGACCCGGCCCAGGAGCTTTCTTT. Encoded protein: CASSPPRPGPGAFF. Full variable domain (missing parts from reference TRBV18 and TRBJ1-1): NAGVMQNPRHLVRRRGQEARLRCSPMKGHSHVYWYRQLPEEGLKFMVYLQKENIIDESGMPKERFSAEFPKEGPSILRIQQVVRGDSAAYFCASSPPRPGPGAFFGQGTRLTVV.

The chain recombines TRBV2 with TRBJ1-2, with TRBD1 identical over 7 bases. Germline V gene sequence: CDR1 SNHLY, CDR2 FYNNEI. Germline trimming cut 3 bases from V and 4 bases from J; bases unmatched to any gene: 5. CDR3 length equals 14 residues. The CDR3 sequence: CASSERQGGYGYTF. The CDR3 DNA reads as TGTGCCAGCAGTGAGAGACAGGGAGGCTATGGCTACACCTTC.

The CDR3 DNA sequence: TGTGCCAGCAGTCTGTTTGTTGAGCAGTTCTTC. Protein sequence: CASSLFVEQFF. The genes are TRBV11-2 and TRBJ2-1; no firm D call. V lost 6 bases to trimming and J lost 9 bases, with 9 bases between them. The germline CDR1 and CDR2 sequences are SGHAT and FQNNGV. This CDR3 spans 11 amino acids.

The rearrangement joins TRBV18 to TRBJ2-6, with 7 bases fitting TRBD1. This CDR3 has 17 amino acids. V was clipped by 3 bases and J by 0 bases; unmatched bases: 5. Germline CDR1 is KGHSH and CDR2 is LQKENI. CDR3 protein: CASSPRQGPSGANVLTF. The CDR3, as DNA: TGTGCCAGCTCACCCCGACAGGGCCCCTCTGGGGCCAACGTCCTGACTTTC. The entire variable domain, with the rest obtained from reference TRBV18 and TRBJ2-6, is as follows: NAGVMQNPRHLVRRRGQEARLRCSPMKGHSHVYWYRQLPEEGLKFMVYLQKENIIDESGMPKERFSAEFPKEGPSILRIQQVVRGDSAAYFCASSPRQGPSGANVLTFGAGSRLTVL.

The count of this clone is one. J is TRBJ2-7 and V is TRBV7-9, with TRBD1 as a possible D gene (5 bases). CDR1 and CDR2 from the germline V gene are SEHNR and FQNEAQ (reference sequence). The CDR3 length is 14 residues. Between the trimmed V and J ends, which lost 4 bases and 0 bases, there was a span of 10 bases. CDR3 sequence reads: CASSSQARSYEQYF. In DNA, the CDR3 is TGTGCCAGCAGCTCACAGGCTCGCTCCTACGAGCAGTACTTC.

For the CDR3, the DNA is TGTGCCAGCAGAGCGGGGGGCCCGTACAATGAGCAGTTCTTC. Its translation is CASRAGGPYNEQFF. V is TRBV6-6 and J is TRBJ2-1; 9 bases are a match to TRBD2. The V and J ends lost 6 bases and 4 bases, in that order; junction bases with no gene match: 4. The CDR3 is made up of 14 amino acids. Germline V gene sequence: CDR1 MNHNY, CDR2 SVGAGI (reference sequence).

CDR3 sequence (DNA): TGTGCCAGCAGTTCCGGGACAGGGGGCAATGAGCAGTTCTTC. Residues: CASSSGTGGNEQFF. This chain uses TRBV5-6 with TRBJ2-1; 11 positions agree with TRBD1. The CDR3 consists of 14 residues. Trimming cost V 5 bases and J 6 bases; bases outside gene matches: 4. Germline V gives CDR1 SGHDT, CDR2 YYEEEE.

The rearrangement links TRBV5-6 to TRBJ1-4, with D maybe TRBD1 (6 bases). V dropped 4 bases and J dropped 2 bases, with 18 bases sitting between them. The CDR3 totals 17 residues. Germline assignment: CDR1 SGHDT and CDR2 YYEEEE. The CDR3 loop is CASSEQGIDITNEKLFF. CDR3 sequence (DNA): TGTGCCAGCAGCGAACAGGGAATTGACATTACTAATGAAAAACTGTTTTTT.

The V call is TRBV15, the J call TRBJ1-2, with D possibly being TRBD1 (6 bases). The CDR3 length is 15 residues. With 1 base removed from V and 4 bases from J, the gap between germline ends came to 13 bases. Germline V gene lookup returns CDR1 LNHNV and CDR2 YYDKDF (reference sequence). DNA of the CDR3: TGTGCCACCAGCAGAGGTTCAGGGGCCAGCTATGGCTACACCTTC. This gives the protein CATSRGSGASYGYTF.

This CDR3 reads CSVAAQANYGYTF. CDR3 nucleotides: TGCAGCGTTGCCGCACAGGCTAACTATGGCTACACCTTC. V gene TRBV29-1 combines with J gene TRBJ1-2; possibly TRBD1 for D (5 bases). V lost 4 bases and J 0 bases, leaving 9 bases between the germline ends. The germline V gene has CDR1 SQVTM and CDR2 ANQGSEA. CDR3 size: 13 residues.

The V call is TRBV5-5, the J call TRBJ1-2; 9 bases align to TRBD1. Looked up from germline, CDR1 is SGHKS and CDR2 is YYEKEE (reference sequence). The CDR3 is made up of 16 amino acids. Trimming took 0 bases from V and 6 from J; bases not matched to a gene: 9. The CDR3 sequence is CASSLAAYRGQDGYTF. DNA of the CDR3: TGTGCCAGCAGCTTGGCCGCTTACAGGGGGCAAGATGGCTACACCTTC.

This clone has just one count. The chain carries TRBV12-3 or TRBV12-4 and TRBJ2-7; D unclear. The CDR3 consists of 12 residues. Trimming pared 10 bases from V and 1 base from J, leaving 11 bases between. CDR3 residues: CATSASSYEQYF. For the CDR3, the DNA is TGTGCCACCTCCGCCAGTTCCTACGAGCAGTACTTC.

V is TRBV10-3 and J is TRBJ1-6; D is possibly TRBD1 (5 bases). The V gene lost 8 bases and the J gene lost 6 bases, with 11 bases spanning the gap. CDR3 size: 13 residues. Germline V CDR1 and CDR2: ENHRY, SYGVKD. CDR3: CAIGAGTNSPLHF. For the CDR3, the DNA is TGTGCCATCGGGGCAGGTACTAATTCACCCCTCCACTTT.

This clone was detected only once. The gene calls are TRBV6-1 and TRBJ2-3; TRBD2 matches at 10 bases. This CDR3 has 15 amino acids. Germline CDR1 MNHNS, CDR2 SASEGT. V was pared by 2 bases and J by 7 bases, with 6 bases of the junction left unmatched. CDR3 in amino acids: CASSELAGAGNTQYF. For the CDR3, the DNA is TGTGCCAGCAGTGAACTAGCGGGGGCGGGTAATACGCAGTATTTT.

V usage is TRBV7-6 and J usage is TRBJ1-2; 10 bases align to TRBD1. After removal of 2 bases from V and 1 base from J, the junction contained 4 bases not matched to a gene. The germline V gene encodes CDR1 SGHVS and CDR2 FNYEAQ. The CDR3 is 16 amino acids. The CDR3 sequence is CASSLMGTGVNYGYTF. Here the CDR3 DNA reads TGTGCCAGCAGCTTAATGGGGACAGGGGTTAACTATGGCTACACCTTC.

This chain links TRBV24-1 with TRBJ1-2; 8 nucleotides match TRBD1. This CDR3 has 15 amino acids. Trimming removed 7 bases from V and 2 bases from J; junction bases left unmatched: 8. The germline CDR1 and CDR2 sequences are KGHDR and SFDVKD. CDR3 in amino acids: CATSGNRGTNYGYTF. In nucleotides, the CDR3 is TGTGCCACCAGCGGTAACAGGGGGACCAACTATGGCTACACCTTC.

The genes are TRBV7-9 and TRBJ1-3; D is unclear. This CDR3 has 15 amino acids. The V and J ends lost 0 bases and 6 bases respectively, with 12 bases between them. Germline values: CDR1 SEHNR, CDR2 FQNEAQ (reference sequence). The CDR3 spells CASSLAGSRENTIYF. Here the CDR3 DNA reads TGTGCCAGCAGCTTAGCGGGTAGCCGGGAAAACACCATATATTTT.